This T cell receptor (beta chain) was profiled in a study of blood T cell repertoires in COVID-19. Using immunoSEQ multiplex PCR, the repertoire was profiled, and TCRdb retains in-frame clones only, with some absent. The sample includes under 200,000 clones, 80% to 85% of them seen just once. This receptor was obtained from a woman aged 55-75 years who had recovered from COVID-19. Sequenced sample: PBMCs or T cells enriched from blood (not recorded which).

This CDR3 reads CASSTPRPGQGAPETQYF. The CDR3 DNA reads as TGTGCCAGCAGCACCCCTCGTCCAGGACAGGGGGCTCCGGAGACCCAGTACTTC. The J gene is TRBJ2-5, the V gene TRBV5-4; 11 bases map to TRBD1. This CDR3 comprises 18 residues. Germline V gene data show CDR1 as SGHNT and CDR2 as YYREEE (reference sequence). V gave up 4 bases and J gave up 5 bases; unmatched junction bases: 16.